This TCR beta chain was captured by sequencing in a study of shared T cell receptors in the human thymus. Profiling relied on immunoSEQ multiplex PCR, and the TCRdb table lists in-frame clones only, not all of them. The sample records roughly 560,000 clones, around three quarters being singletons. Only a few counts were recorded for this clone. These same data were also listed under a study on human thymus T cells. In that study: Finnish infants who were healthy and having corrective surgery for congenital heart defects made up the donors. Thymus tissue was removed during corrective cardiac surgery. Usage of V and J genes appeared biased in thymic and blood repertoires. Highly overlapping thymic repertoires in unrelated individuals were reported by related research.

The sequence derives from a boy younger than two with a congenital heart defect. The source material was thymocytes.

This chain's CDR3 is CASSHYAGTSGANEQFF. CDR3 coding DNA: TGCGCCAGCAGCCATTACGCCGGGACTAGCGGGGCCAATGAGCAGTTCTTC. This chain links TRBV4-3 with TRBJ2-1, with 13 nucleotides matching TRBD2. Looked up from germline, CDR1 is LGHNA and CDR2 is YSLEER. This CDR3 has 17 residues. Trimming at V came to 3 bases and at J to 6 bases, leaving 8 bases not matched to a gene.